This passage covers 32 T cell receptor beta chains from one sample sequenced in a study of long-term antiretroviral therapy in people with HIV. The assay used was immunoSEQ (version v3.0), run at survey level. Produced via immunoSEQ multiplex PCR; TCRdb's table is partial and in-frame only. Of 10,000 to 12,000 clones detected, about four fifths appear once; the ten largest clones hold around 15%. Sequenced here: unsorted PBMCs, sampled 1.2 years after starting antiretroviral therapy. The receptors derive from a man aged 40-55 years with HIV.

The chain couples TRBV27 to TRBJ2-7; possibly TRBD1 or TRBD2 for D (6 bases each). Per the germline V gene, CDR1 is MNHEY and CDR2 is SMNVEV (reference sequence). The CDR3 totals 14 residues. The V and J ends lost 10 bases and 3 bases respectively, with 19 bases between them. CDR3 region: CATSPGGPGYEQYF. The CDR3 coding sequence is TGTGCCACCTCGCCCGGGGGCCCGGGCTACGAGCAGTACTTC.

Written as DNA, the CDR3 is TGTGCCAGCAGGCCCGTGGGAGGGATGGGTGAAGCTTTCTTT. Protein: CASRPVGGMGEAFF. The V and J genes are TRBV6-5 and TRBJ1-1; D is ambiguous. The CDR3 length is 14 residues. V lost 6 bases and J 7 bases, leaving 18 bases between the germline ends. Looked up from germline, CDR1 is MNHEY and CDR2 is SVGAGI.

The chain carries TRBV6-1 and TRBJ2-7, with D perhaps given as TRBD1 or TRBD2 (5 bases each). V was shortened by 5 bases and J by 4 bases, with 9 bases between the two germline ends. This CDR3 comprises 12 residues. In germline, CDR1 is MNHNS, CDR2 SASEGT. This CDR3 is CASSWDGYEQYF. The CDR3, as DNA: TGTGCCAGCAGTTGGGACGGATACGAGCAGTACTTC.

This chain links TRBV7-9 with TRBJ1-1; D is perhaps TRBD1 (5 bases). The CDR3 consists of 14 residues. V lost 5 bases to trimming and J lost 1 base, with 11 bases between them. Germline V gene data show CDR1 as SEHNR and CDR2 as FQNEAQ (reference sequence). The CDR3 coding sequence is TGTGCCAGCAGCCTCAATCAGGGGAACACTGAAGCTTTCTTT. Amino acids: CASSLNQGNTEAFF.

The chain carries TRBV2 and TRBJ1-1; 7 bases are a match to TRBD1. This CDR3 has 13 residues. The V gene end was trimmed by 7 bases and the J gene end by 6 bases; junction bases not matched to a gene: 8. From germline, CDR1 is SNHLY and CDR2 FYNNEI. The CDR3 loop reads CASKGATGAEAFF. The CDR3 nucleotides are TGTGCCAGCAAGGGGGCAACGGGAGCTGAAGCTTTCTTT.

The V gene is TRBV10-3, the J gene TRBJ1-3; D is unclear. The V gene lost 6 bases and the J gene lost 0 bases, with 12 bases spanning the gap. The CDR3 extends over 15 amino acids. Per the germline V gene, CDR1 is ENHRY and CDR2 is SYGVKD. The CDR3 DNA reads TGTGCCATCAGGTCCGACGGTTTCTCTGGAAACACCATATATTTT. Translated: CAIRSDGFSGNTIYF.

This chain uses TRBV6-1 with TRBJ2-7; 7 nucleotides line up with TRBD1. Germline V gives CDR1 MNHNS, CDR2 SASEGT. This CDR3 comprises 14 residues. The V segment lost 7 bases and the J segment 3 bases; nucleotides outside the gene matches: 9. CDR3 in DNA: TGTGCCAGCACCCTGGACAGGACCCTCTACGAGCAGTACTTC. As protein: CASTLDRTLYEQYF.

This clone was found once. This sequence joins TRBV14 and TRBJ2-1, with 14 bases lining up with TRBD2. V was pared by 4 bases and J by 8 bases, with 4 bases of the junction left unmatched. The CDR3 length is 15 residues. The germline V gene encodes CDR1 SGHDN and CDR2 FVKESK. CDR3 sequence (DNA): TGTGCCAGCAGCCTCCGGGGACTAGCGGGAGATGAGCAGTTCTTC. It translates to CASSLRGLAGDEQFF.

This rearrangement joins TRBV29-1 to TRBJ1-2; the D is unclear. Germline loops: CDR1 SQVTM, CDR2 ANQGSEA. The ends were cut back, 6 bases at V and 6 bases at J, with 8 bases in the middle. The CDR3 runs 10 residues. The CDR3 sequence: CSVVGDGYTF. CDR3 nucleotides: TGCAGCGTGGTCGGGGATGGCTACACCTTC.

The genes are TRBV6-6 and TRBJ1-5, with 7 nucleotides matching TRBD1. CDR1 and CDR2 (germline): MNHNY, SVGAGI (reference sequence). CDR3 length equals 15 residues. J gave up 4 bases and V 5 bases, and 8 bases lay outside the gene matches. DNA for the CDR3: TGTGCCAGCAGTGTCGACAGGGCCCCGAATCAGCCCCAGCATTTT. As protein: CASSVDRAPNQPQHF.

V usage is TRBV4-1 and J usage is TRBJ2-7, with 7 bases identical to TRBD2. After removal of 4 bases from V and 1 base from J, the junction contained 7 bases not matched to a gene. Germline-derived CDR1 and CDR2 are MGHRA and YSYEKL. There are 15 residues in the CDR3. CDR3 protein: CASSLGASGSYEQYF. The CDR3 nucleotides are TGCGCCAGCAGCCTAGGGGCTAGCGGATCCTACGAGCAGTACTTC.

The CDR3 is CASSLELMPGDYGYTF. For the CDR3, the DNA is TGTGCCAGCAGCTTAGAGTTGATGCCAGGGGATTATGGCTACACCTTC. The genes are TRBV11-2 and TRBJ1-2, with D tentatively TRBD1 (6 bases). The germline V gene has CDR1 SGHAT and CDR2 FQNNGV. V was shortened by 0 bases and J by 5 bases, with 16 bases between the two germline ends. The CDR3 spans 16 residues.

This chain joins TRBV19 and TRBJ2-3, with 8 bases identical to TRBD2. Germline values: CDR1 LNHDA, CDR2 SQIVND (reference sequence). The CDR3 is 15 amino acids. J was trimmed by 0 bases and V by 3 bases; bases with no gene match: 2. The CDR3 coding sequence is TGTGCCAGTAGTATTTCGGGGGGGAGCACAGATACGCAGTATTTT. Its protein is CASSISGGSTDTQYF. Looking up the rest from reference TRBV19 and TRBJ2-3 gives the full variable domain: DGGITQSPKYLFRKEGQNVTLSCEQNLNHDAMYWYRQDPGQGLRLIYYSQIVNDFQKGDIAEGYSVSREKKESFPLTVTSAQKNPTAFYLCASSISGGSTDTQYFGPGTRLTVL.

The chain recombines TRBV30 with TRBJ1-5, with 7 bases fitting TRBD1. V was clipped by 0 bases and J by 2 bases; unmatched bases: 7. Germline lookup yields CDR1 GTSNPN and CDR2 SVGIG (reference sequence). The CDR3 totals 16 residues. The CDR3 loop reads CAWSVEQGYGNQPQHF. In nucleotides, the CDR3 is TGTGCCTGGAGTGTCGAACAGGGGTATGGCAATCAGCCCCAGCATTTT.

The V gene is TRBV19, the J gene TRBJ2-2; D may match TRBD1 or TRBD2 (5 bases each). CDR1 is LNHDA, CDR2 SQIVND, per germline (reference sequence). The CDR3 runs 15 residues. V shed 6 bases and J shed 4 bases, with 15 bases lying between them. The CDR3 nucleotides are TGTGCCAGTAGCCCCGGGACGGTAGGCACCGGGGAGCTGTTTTTT. Translating gives CASSPGTVGTGELFF.

The gene calls are TRBV11-2 and TRBJ1-2, with D possibly being TRBD1 (5 bases). The CDR3 has 15 residues. V lost 5 bases, J lost 7 bases, and 20 bases lay in between. In germline, CDR1 is SGHAT, CDR2 FQNNGV. The chain's CDR3 is CASSPQVGTAAGYTF. The CDR3 DNA reads TGTGCCAGCAGCCCTCAGGTCGGGACGGCTGCTGGCTACACCTTC.

This clone was seen just once. V usage is TRBV11-2 and J usage is TRBJ2-7; D is perhaps TRBD1 (6 bases). Trimming left V 6 bases short and J 3 bases short, with 18 bases between. Germline CDR1 is SGHAT and CDR2 is FQNNGV. The CDR3 length is 15 residues. As DNA, the CDR3 is TGTGCCAGCAGTTCAACGGGACATCCCATCTACGAGCAGTACTTC. It is translated as CASSSTGHPIYEQYF.

Only one count was recorded for this clone. This sequence joins TRBV11-2 and TRBJ2-2; D gene uncertain. The CDR3 covers 17 residues. The germline CDR1 and CDR2 sequences are SGHAT and FQNNGV. V was pared by 5 bases and J by 4 bases, with 20 bases between. CDR3 coding DNA: TGTGCCAGCAGCGCACTCCCCCCCCCAGCGCCCACCGGGGAGCTGTTTTTT. This sequence encodes CASSALPPPAPTGELFF.

V gene TRBV9 combines with J gene TRBJ2-7; D might be TRBD1 or TRBD2, each matching 6 bases. Germline V CDR1 and CDR2: SGDLS, YYNGEE. The CDR3 is 18 residues long. Between the trimmed V and J ends, which lost 3 bases and 1 base, there was a span of 23 bases. The CDR3 DNA reads as TGTGCCAGCAGCGAGTCGGTAGGGGGGACCGCCCTTTCCTACGAGCAGTACTTC. Amino acid sequence: CASSESVGGTALSYEQYF. Supplemented by reference TRBV9 and TRBJ2-7, the full variable domain reads DSGVTQTPKHLITATGQRVTLRCSPRSGDLSVYWYQQSLDQGLQFLIQYYNGEERAKGNILERFSAQQFPDLHSELNLSSLELGDSALYFCASSESVGGTALSYEQYFGPGTRLTVT.

The V and J genes are TRBV6-6 and TRBJ1-5, with D maybe TRBD1 (6 bases). The CDR3 has 16 amino acids. With 6 bases removed from V and 0 bases from J, the gap between germline ends came to 15 bases. Germline CDR1 is MNHNY and CDR2 is SVGAGI (reference sequence). In nucleotides, the CDR3 is TGTGCCAGCAGGGCGGACAGCCGGAATAGCAATCAGCCCCAGCATTTT. Its protein is CASRADSRNSNQPQHF.

The gene calls are TRBV11-2 and TRBJ2-3; 7 bases map to TRBD2. Losses at the gene ends were 6 bases for V and 0 bases for J; bases not matched to a gene: 3. CDR1 is SGHAT, CDR2 FQNNGV, per germline. This CDR3 has 14 residues. CDR3 residues: CASRAGLSTDTQYF. The DNA of the CDR3 is TGTGCCAGCAGAGCGGGACTTAGCACAGATACGCAGTATTTT.

This clone qualifies as large (0.1 to 1%). V and J are TRBV6-6 and TRBJ2-7; D may match TRBD1 or TRBD2 (5 bases each). V was cut by 5 bases and J by 4 bases, with 15 bases left in between. The germline V gene has CDR1 MNHNY and CDR2 SVGAGI (reference sequence). The CDR3 has 14 amino acids. CDR3 in DNA: TGTGCCAGCAGTCCCCGGGACGGGGAGTACGAGCAGTACTTC. As protein: CASSPRDGEYEQYF.

There are a few counts of this clone. The chain is built from TRBV11-2 and TRBJ1-1; D perhaps matches TRBD1 (6 bases). Germline-derived CDR1 and CDR2 are SGHAT and FQNNGV. The CDR3 is 13 residues long. V lost 5 bases and J 0 bases, leaving 7 bases between the germline ends. Here the CDR3 DNA reads TGTGCCAGCAGCAGACAGGTGAACACTGAAGCTTTCTTT. It is translated as CASSRQVNTEAFF.

This clone appeared a single time. Written as DNA, the CDR3 is TGCGCCAGCAGACAGGGGACCACTTGGGATACGCAGTATTTT. This encodes CASRQGTTWDTQYF. The chain carries TRBV5-1 and TRBJ2-3; TRBD1 agrees at 7 bases. CDR3 length: 14 amino acids. V gave up 5 bases and J gave up 6 bases; unmatched junction bases: 9. Germline CDR1 reads SGHRS; CDR2 reads YFSETQ.

J is TRBJ2-3 and V is TRBV4-3; 9 nucleotides match TRBD2. Germline assignment: CDR1 LGHNA and CDR2 YSLEER. V shed 4 bases, J shed 1 base, and the junction held 3 bases outside the gene matches. CDR3 size: 15 residues. The CDR3 nucleotides are TGCGCCAGCAGCCGAGTAGCGGGGGGCACAGATACGCAGTATTTT. Its protein product is CASSRVAGGTDTQYF.

The chain has TRBV29-1 and TRBJ1-5; D gene ambiguous. The V gene's germline CDR1 is SQVTM and CDR2 ANQGSEA. The CDR3 sequence is 13 residues long. Trimming removed 5 bases from V and 6 bases from J, with 14 bases in between. In DNA form, the CDR3 reads TGCAGCGTTACCGAGGGTGGCGGTCAGCCCCAGCATTTT. It is translated as CSVTEGGGQPQHF.

J is TRBJ2-7 and V is TRBV6-5; weak D call: TRBD1 (5 bases). Germline loops: CDR1 MNHEY, CDR2 SVGAGI. V shed 6 bases and J shed 1 base, with 13 bases lying between them. This CDR3 has 14 amino acids. Here the CDR3 DNA reads TGTGCCAGCAGCTCGGGCGCAGGGTCCTACGAGCAGTACTTC. Amino acid sequence: CASSSGAGSYEQYF.

The chain combines TRBV30 with TRBJ1-6, with a possible D match to TRBD1 (6 bases). Germline loops: CDR1 GTSNPN, CDR2 SVGIG (reference sequence). V lost 5 bases to trimming and J lost 7 bases, with 9 bases between them. This CDR3 is 12 amino acids long. The CDR3 DNA reads TGTGCCTGGGGACAGAAGAATTCACCCCTCCACTTT. It codes for CAWGQKNSPLHF.

The chain joins TRBV30 to TRBJ2-3, with 8 bases that match TRBD2. Trimming took 3 bases from V and 6 from J; bases not matched to a gene: 8. The germline gives CDR1 GTSNPN, CDR2 SVGIG (reference sequence). The CDR3 is 14 residues long. The CDR3 loop reads CAWSVAGFRDTQYF. The CDR3 nucleotides read TGTGCCTGGAGCGTAGCGGGGTTCCGGGATACGCAGTATTTT.

This clone was seen a few times. J is TRBJ1-6 and V is TRBV7-9; no reliable D call. The CDR3 is 15 amino acids. Trimming pared 5 bases from V and 0 bases from J, leaving 8 bases between. The germline V gene encodes CDR1 SEHNR and CDR2 FQNEAQ (reference sequence). The CDR3 spells CASSPRSSYNSPLHF. The CDR3, as DNA: TGTGCCAGCAGCCCGAGGAGCTCCTATAATTCACCCCTCCACTTT.

The rearrangement joins TRBV27 to TRBJ2-1, with 7 bases fitting TRBD1. The germline V gene has CDR1 MNHEY and CDR2 SMNVEV (reference sequence). V lost 4 bases and J lost 7; bases outside the gene matches: 7. CDR3 length: 14 residues. In DNA form, the CDR3 reads TGTGCCAGCAGTTCGGACAGGAGGTTAAATGAGCAGTTCTTC. This sequence encodes CASSSDRRLNEQFF.

In its sample, this clone was seen a few times. The DNA for the CDR3 is TGTGCCAGCAGCTTAACCGTCGGCGAGCAGTTCTTC. Its protein is CASSLTVGEQFF. The V call is TRBV7-2, the J call TRBJ2-1; D remains unclear. CDR1 SGHTA and CDR2 FQGNSA come from the germline V gene. V gave up 2 bases and J gave up 10 bases, with 9 bases separating them. The CDR3 totals 12 residues.